Shown below are 18 T cell receptor beta chains from a single sample sequenced in a study of T cell repertoires in cytomegalovirus infection. TCRdb recomputed calls from the reads with MiXCR, one row per CDR3 protein. The data show approximately 500,000 distinct CDR3 sequences, approximately 15% seen once. Sequencing used CD8+ T cells from PBMCs. The receptors stem from a human donor in good health (CMV status not recorded). Some clones in this sample may be carry-over from other donors' samples.

This clonotype was counted a few times. The chain couples TRBV20-1 to TRBJ2-1; 10 bases align to TRBD2. The CDR3 totals 15 residues. J lost 7 bases, V lost 0 bases, and 6 bases had no gene match. Germline V gives CDR1 DFQATT, CDR2 SNEGSKA (reference sequence). CDR3 amino acids: CSARDLVAGGNEQFF. CDR3 in DNA: TGCAGTGCTAGAGATCTGGTAGCGGGGGGAAATGAGCAGTTCTTC.

V gene TRBV5-1 combines with J gene TRBJ2-7; a possible D gene is TRBD1 (6 bases). The CDR3 extends over 16 amino acids. Germline assignment: CDR1 SGHRS and CDR2 YFSETQ. V was cut by 0 bases and J by 5 bases, with 18 bases left in between. Written as DNA, the CDR3 is TGCGCCAGCAGCTTGGGGGCCCCAGCAGGGGACGACGAGCAGTACTTC. Its protein product is CASSLGAPAGDDEQYF.

This rearrangement joins TRBV6-5 to TRBJ1-4; D is unresolved. Trimming pared 3 bases from V and 0 bases from J, leaving 11 bases between. In germline, CDR1 is MNHEY, CDR2 SVGAGI. This CDR3 has 16 residues. Here the CDR3 reads CASSYSEGTTNEKLFF. The CDR3 DNA is TGTGCCAGCAGTTATAGTGAAGGCACAACTAATGAAAAACTGTTTTTT.

This clonotype showed up many times. The chain joins TRBV28 to TRBJ2-1; D unresolved. The V end lost 5 bases, the J end lost 0 bases, and 8 bases lay between the germline ends. There are 14 residues in the CDR3. The germline CDR1 and CDR2 sequences are MDHEN and SYDVKM. The CDR3 protein is CASSNGPSYNEQFF. CDR3 DNA sequence: TGTGCCAGCAGTAACGGTCCCTCCTACAATGAGCAGTTCTTC.

This clonotype was recorded many times. The genes are TRBV12-3 or TRBV12-4 and TRBJ2-1, with 14 bases that match TRBD2. CDR3 length: 14 residues. V lost 5 bases, J lost 15 bases, and 9 bases stayed unmatched. The DNA for the CDR3 is TGTGCCAGCAGTGCCGGGACTAGCGGGGGTAAGGGGTTCTTC. Translated: CASSAGTSGGKGFF.

CDR3 sequence: CASRSQGSTYNEQFF. CDR3 DNA: TGTGCCAGCAGGTCCCAGGGCAGCACCTACAATGAGCAGTTCTTC. This rearrangement joins TRBV7-9 to TRBJ2-1, with D perhaps matching TRBD1 (5 bases). This CDR3 has 15 amino acids. CDR1 is SEHNR, CDR2 FQNEAQ, per germline (reference sequence). V lost 6 bases and J 2 bases, leaving 14 bases between the germline ends.

V gene TRBV27 combines with J gene TRBJ2-1; D tentatively reads TRBD1 or TRBD2 (5 bases each). Germline assignment: CDR1 MNHEY and CDR2 SMNVEV (reference sequence). Trimming pared 4 bases from V and 8 bases from J, leaving 9 bases between. This CDR3 is 12 amino acids long. This CDR3 reads CASSSGPDEQFF. DNA for the CDR3: TGTGCCAGCAGTTCGGGACCCGATGAGCAGTTCTTC.

A remark on this clonotype: One junction end disagrees with the germline gene, perhaps due to a read error. V is TRBV5-4 and J is TRBJ2-3; D gene ambiguous. CDR3 length: 12 residues. Looked up from germline, CDR1 is SGHNT and CDR2 is YYREEE (reference sequence). The CDR3, as DNA: TGTGCCAGCAGCTTTATTAAGGATACGCAGGATTTT. It specifies CASSFIKDTQDF.

The chain uses TRBV19 and TRBJ1-5, with TRBD1 matching over 7 bases. The trim removed 0 bases at V and 2 bases at J, leaving 7 bases unmatched. The CDR3 has 17 residues. The germline CDR1 and CDR2 sequences are LNHDA and SQIVND (reference sequence). In DNA form, the CDR3 reads TGTGCCAGTAGTATAGAACCGACAGGGTATGGCAATCAGCCCCAGCATTTT. Protein product: CASSIEPTGYGNQPQHF.

This clonotype was detected many times. The CDR3 spells CASSKRGGLAGDNEQFF. CDR3 coding DNA: TGTGCCAGCAGCAAAAGGGGGGGACTAGCGGGGGACAATGAGCAGTTCTTC. This sequence joins TRBV7-9 and TRBJ2-1, with 14 positions matching TRBD2. V lost 5 bases to trimming and J lost 5 bases; unmatched junction nucleotides: 8. The CDR3 has 17 amino acids. Germline assignment: CDR1 SEHNR and CDR2 FQNEAQ (reference sequence).

This clonotype was seen repeatedly, ten times or more. The chain links TRBV7-2 to TRBJ2-1; tentative D call: TRBD1 (5 bases). V was pared by 2 bases and J by 0 bases, with 14 bases between. Looked up from germline, CDR1 is SGHTA and CDR2 is FQGNSA. CDR3 size: 17 residues. The CDR3 spells CASSLNPGPYSYNEQFF. In nucleotides, the CDR3 is TGTGCCAGCAGCTTAAATCCAGGGCCTTACTCCTACAATGAGCAGTTCTTC. Variable domain in full (rest from reference TRBV7-2 and TRBJ2-1): GAGVSQSPSNKVTEKGKDVELRCDPISGHTALYWYRQSLGQGLEFLIYFQGNSAPDKSGLPSDRFSAERTGGSVSTLTIQRTQQEDSAVYLCASSLNPGPYSYNEQFFGPGTRLTVL.

This clonotype was seen repeatedly, ten times or more. The rearrangement uses TRBV7-9 and TRBJ1-2, with D uncertain. V gave up 6 bases and J gave up 8 bases, with 19 bases separating them. The CDR3 has 14 residues. Germline-derived CDR1 and CDR2 are SEHNR and FQNEAQ (reference sequence). The CDR3, as DNA: TGTGCCAGCAGTCCCGGTACTCTCTCTTCGGGCTACACCTTC. Protein sequence: CASSPGTLSSGYTF.

The chain combines TRBV27 with TRBJ1-3, with no clear D. Germline CDR1 is MNHEY and CDR2 is SMNVEV (reference sequence). The CDR3 runs 16 residues. V was cut by 2 bases and J by 0 bases, with 11 bases left in between. Here the CDR3 DNA reads TGTGCCAGCAGTTTAAGTTTTCCAGGCTCTGGAAACACCATATATTTT. Protein: CASSLSFPGSGNTIYF.

V is TRBV3-1 and J is TRBJ1-1; D is unresolved. Trimming pared 0 bases from V and 3 bases from J, leaving 8 bases between. CDR1 is LGHDT and CDR2 is YNNKEL in the germline V gene (reference sequence). This CDR3 spans 14 amino acids. CDR3 sequence reads: CASSQEWRHTEAFF. In nucleotides, the CDR3 is TGTGCCAGCAGCCAAGAGTGGAGGCACACTGAAGCTTTCTTT.

This chain links TRBV7-9 with TRBJ2-7, with 8 bases aligning to TRBD1. Germline CDR1 and CDR2: SEHNR and FQNEAQ (reference sequence). The CDR3 has 16 amino acids. With 5 bases clipped from V and 2 bases from J, the junction kept 11 bases outside the gene matches. This CDR3 reads CASSPNDPGQAYEQYF. CDR3 in DNA: TGTGCCAGCAGCCCCAACGACCCGGGACAGGCCTACGAGCAGTACTTC. Complete variable domain (other parts from reference TRBV7-9 and TRBJ2-7): DTGVSQNPRHKITKRGQNVTFRCDPISEHNRLYWYRQTLGQGPEFLTYFQNEAQLEKSRLLSDRFSAERPKGSFSTLEIQRTEQGDSAMYLCASSPNDPGQAYEQYFGPGTRLTVT.

The J gene is TRBJ1-5, the V gene TRBV27; a weak D match, TRBD1 (5 bases). V lost 4 bases and J lost 0, with 10 bases in between. The CDR3 length is 15 residues. The germline V gene has CDR1 MNHEY and CDR2 SMNVEV (reference sequence). CDR3: CASSSWTHSNQPQHF. Written as DNA, the CDR3 is TGTGCCAGCAGTTCCTGGACACATAGCAATCAGCCCCAGCATTTT.

In this sample, this clonotype turned up many times. The chain couples TRBV10-3 to TRBJ1-6, with unresolved D. V was trimmed by 2 bases and J by 6 bases, leaving 8 bases between them. The CDR3 loop spans 14 amino acids. Germline values: CDR1 ENHRY, CDR2 SYGVKD. The CDR3 is CAISEAGPNSPLHF. DNA of the CDR3: TGTGCCATCAGTGAGGCAGGACCTAATTCACCCCTCCACTTT.

J is TRBJ2-1 and V is TRBV7-3, with a possible D match to TRBD2 (6 bases). Germline V gene lookup returns CDR1 SGHTA and CDR2 FQGTGA. V was shortened by 5 bases and J by 4 bases, with 15 bases between the two germline ends. The CDR3 is 15 residues long. In nucleotides, the CDR3 is TGTGCCAGCAGCCCGTGGGGGGACCCTTACAATGAGCAGTTCTTC. It specifies CASSPWGDPYNEQFF.